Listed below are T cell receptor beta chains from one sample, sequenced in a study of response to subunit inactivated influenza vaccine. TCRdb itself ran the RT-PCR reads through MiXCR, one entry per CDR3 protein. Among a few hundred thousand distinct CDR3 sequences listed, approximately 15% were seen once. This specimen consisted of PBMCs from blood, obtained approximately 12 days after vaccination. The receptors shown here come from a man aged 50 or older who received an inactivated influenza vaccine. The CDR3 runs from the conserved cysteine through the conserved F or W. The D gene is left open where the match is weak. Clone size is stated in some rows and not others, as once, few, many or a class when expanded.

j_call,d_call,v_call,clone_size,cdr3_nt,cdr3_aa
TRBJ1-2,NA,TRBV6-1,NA,TGTGCCAGCAGTAGGACAGCTTCCTATGGCTACACCTTC,CASSRTASYGYTF
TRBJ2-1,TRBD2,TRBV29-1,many,TGCAGCGTTGAGGGACTAGCGGGGGACAATGAGCAGTTCTTC,CSVEGLAGDNEQFF
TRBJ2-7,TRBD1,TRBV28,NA,TGTGCCAGCAGTGCGGGACAGGGTTACGAGCAGTACTTC,CASSAGQGYEQYF
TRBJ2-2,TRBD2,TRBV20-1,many,TGCAGTGCTCTAGCGGGAGGATCCACCGGGGAGCTGTTTTTT,CSALAGGSTGELFF
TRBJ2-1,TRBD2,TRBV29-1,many,TGCAGCGCCCTCGGGGGGGACTACAATGAGCAGTTCTTC,CSALGGDYNEQFF
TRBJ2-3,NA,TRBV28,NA,TGTGCCAGCAGTGCTGGTCATACGCAGTATTTT,CASSAGHTQYF
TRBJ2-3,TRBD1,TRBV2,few,TGTGCCACCCAGACAGGGGTCACGCAGTATTTT,CATQTGVTQYF
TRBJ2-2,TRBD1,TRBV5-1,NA,TGCGCCAGCAGCCGGGGACAGGGAGCTCCCGGGGAGCTGTTTTTT,CASSRGQGAPGELFF
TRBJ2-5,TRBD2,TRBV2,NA,TGTGCCAGCAGAGGTCTAGCGGGCGGCTTGTACCAAGAGACCCAGTACTTC,CASRGLAGGLYQETQYF
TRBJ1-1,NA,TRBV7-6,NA,TGTGCCAGCAGCTTAGCCGGCAGGGCAAGCACTGAAGCTTTCTTT,CASSLAGRASTEAFF
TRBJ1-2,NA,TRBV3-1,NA,TGTGCCAGCAGCACCGGGAATTCGGGAGCCTACACCTTC,CASSTGNSGAYTF
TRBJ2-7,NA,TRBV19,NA,TGTGCCAGTAGTGTGTGGGGATCCTACGAGCAGTACTTC,CASSVWGSYEQYF
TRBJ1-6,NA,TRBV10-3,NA,TGTGCCATCAGTGAGTCTTGGGCAGGAACAGTTCTGCCCCTCCACTTT,CAISESWAGTVLPLHF
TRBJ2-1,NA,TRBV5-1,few,TGCGCCAGCACCTCCGGGGGGCTCTACAATGAGCAGTTCTTC,CASTSGGLYNEQFF
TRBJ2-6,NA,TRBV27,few,TGTGCCAGCAGTTTAAAGGGGATAGGGGCTGGGGCCAACGTCCTGACTTTC,CASSLKGIGAGANVLTF
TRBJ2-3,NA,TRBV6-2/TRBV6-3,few,TGTGCCAGCAGTCCCTCCGTCGGGGGTGCAGATACGCAGTATTTT,CASSPSVGGADTQYF
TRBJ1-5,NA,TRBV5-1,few,TGCGCCAGCAGCCGAAACAGTGATAGCAATCAGCCCCAGCATTTT,CASSRNSDSNQPQHF
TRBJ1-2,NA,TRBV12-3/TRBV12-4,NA,TGTGCCAGCAGTTTAAGGGGCTTTAACTATGGCTACACCTTC,CASSLRGFNYGYTF